This TCR beta chain is from a study of cytomegalovirus exposure and HLA in healthy donors. Findings and caveats of the study: Most of the TCR beta V segments (in an earlier analysis) were productive either about 90% or about 30% of the time. It was likely that a cluster of highly shared sequence variants was a sequencing artifact.

It was with 60 Vbeta and 13 Jbeta primers that the PCR ran. Original handling: Per a later analysis, the number of unique TCR beta chains was about 78 million, of which around 10 million were shared. Libraries were prepared by immunoSEQ multiplex PCR; TCRdb keeps only in-frame clonotypes and omits some of them. D and trimming were read from the DNA, whereas the V and J calls and clone size are those reported in that table. The table lists under 130,000 clones, around 72% of them singletons. A word on this clone: The antigen is unknown.

V gave up 0 bases and J gave up 4 bases; unmatched junction bases: 5. CDR3 length: 16 residues. Germline values: CDR1 SGHTA, CDR2 FQGTGA. The sequencing sample was made of PBMCs. The V call is TRBV7-3, the J call TRBJ2-3; 9 bases line up with TRBD2. The sequence derives from a male donor in good health and CMV-seronegative. CDR3 DNA sequence: TGTGCCAGCAGCTTAACGGGACTAGCAGTCCCAGATACGCAGTATTTT. Translation gives CASSLTGLAVPDTQYF. The complete variable domain, with remaining parts taken from reference TRBV7-3 and TRBJ2-3, reads GAGVSQTPSNKVTEKGKYVELRCDPISGHTALYWYRQSLGQGPEFLIYFQGTGAADDSGLPNDRFFAVRPEGSVSTLKIQRTERGDSAVYLCASSLTGLAVPDTQYFGPGTRLTVL.